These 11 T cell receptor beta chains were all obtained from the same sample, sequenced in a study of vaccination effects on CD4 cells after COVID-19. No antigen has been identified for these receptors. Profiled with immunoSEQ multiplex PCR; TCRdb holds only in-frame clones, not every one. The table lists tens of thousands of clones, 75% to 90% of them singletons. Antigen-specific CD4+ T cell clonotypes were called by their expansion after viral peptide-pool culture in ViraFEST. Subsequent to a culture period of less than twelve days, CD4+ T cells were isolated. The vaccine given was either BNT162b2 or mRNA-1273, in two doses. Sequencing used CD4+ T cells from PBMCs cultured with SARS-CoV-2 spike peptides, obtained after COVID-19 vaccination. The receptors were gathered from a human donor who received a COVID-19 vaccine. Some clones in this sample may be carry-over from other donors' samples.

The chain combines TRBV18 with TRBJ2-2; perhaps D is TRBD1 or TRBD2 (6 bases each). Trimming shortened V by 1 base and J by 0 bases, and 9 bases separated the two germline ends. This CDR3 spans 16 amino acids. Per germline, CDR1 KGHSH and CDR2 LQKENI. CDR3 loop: CASSPRRDTNTGELFF. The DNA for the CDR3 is TGTGCCAGCTCACCACGGCGGGACACGAACACCGGGGAGCTGTTTTTT.

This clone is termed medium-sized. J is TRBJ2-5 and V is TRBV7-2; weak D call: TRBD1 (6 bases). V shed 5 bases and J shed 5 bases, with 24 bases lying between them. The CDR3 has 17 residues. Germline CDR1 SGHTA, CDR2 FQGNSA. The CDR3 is CASSEGKQGTLMETQYF. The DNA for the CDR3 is TGTGCCAGCAGCGAGGGGAAACAGGGTACCCTTATGGAGACCCAGTACTTC. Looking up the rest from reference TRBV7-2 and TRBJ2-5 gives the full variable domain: GAGVSQSPSNKVTEKGKDVELRCDPISGHTALYWYRQSLGQGLEFLIYFQGNSAPDKSGLPSDRFSAERTGGSVSTLTIQRTQQEDSAVYLCASSEGKQGTLMETQYFGPGTRLLVL.

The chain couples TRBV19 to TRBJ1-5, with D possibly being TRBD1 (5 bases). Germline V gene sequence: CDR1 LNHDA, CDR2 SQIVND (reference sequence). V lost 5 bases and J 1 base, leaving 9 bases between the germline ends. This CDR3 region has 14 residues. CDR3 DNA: TGTGCCAGTAGTTCCCAGGGCAGCAATCAGCCCCAGCATTTT. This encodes CASSSQGSNQPQHF.

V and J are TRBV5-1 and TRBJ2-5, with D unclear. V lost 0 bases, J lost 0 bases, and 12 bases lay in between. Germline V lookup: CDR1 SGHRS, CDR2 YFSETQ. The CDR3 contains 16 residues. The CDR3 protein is CASSLDGRADQETQYF. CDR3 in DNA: TGCGCCAGCAGCTTGGACGGACGCGCAGACCAAGAGACCCAGTACTTC.

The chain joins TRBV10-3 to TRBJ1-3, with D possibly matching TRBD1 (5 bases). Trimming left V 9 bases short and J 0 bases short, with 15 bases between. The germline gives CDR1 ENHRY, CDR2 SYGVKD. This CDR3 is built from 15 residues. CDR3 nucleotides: TGTGCCATGGGGGGGGGTCCGAGCTCTGGAAACACCATATATTTT. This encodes CAMGGGPSSGNTIYF.

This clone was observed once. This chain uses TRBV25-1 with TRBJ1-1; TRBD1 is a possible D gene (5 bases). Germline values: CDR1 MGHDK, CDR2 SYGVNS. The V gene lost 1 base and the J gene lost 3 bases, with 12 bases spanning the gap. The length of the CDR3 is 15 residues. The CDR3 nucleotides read TGTGCCAGCAGTGAATCGACGGGGGGAGACACTGAAGCTTTCTTT. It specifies CASSESTGGDTEAFF.

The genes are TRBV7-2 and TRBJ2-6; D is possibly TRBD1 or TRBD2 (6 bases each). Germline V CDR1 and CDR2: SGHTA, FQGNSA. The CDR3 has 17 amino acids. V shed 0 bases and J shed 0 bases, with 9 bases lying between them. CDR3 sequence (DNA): TGTGCCAGCAGCTTAGCGGGGGGCCCCTCTGGGGCCAACGTCCTGACTTTC. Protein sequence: CASSLAGGPSGANVLTF.

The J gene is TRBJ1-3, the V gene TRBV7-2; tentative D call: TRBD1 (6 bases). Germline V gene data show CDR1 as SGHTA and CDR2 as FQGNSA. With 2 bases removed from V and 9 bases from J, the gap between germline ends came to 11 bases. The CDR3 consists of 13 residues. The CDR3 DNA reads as TGTGCCAGCAGCTTAAGTCCGGGGGCCACCATATATTTT. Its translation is CASSLSPGATIYF.

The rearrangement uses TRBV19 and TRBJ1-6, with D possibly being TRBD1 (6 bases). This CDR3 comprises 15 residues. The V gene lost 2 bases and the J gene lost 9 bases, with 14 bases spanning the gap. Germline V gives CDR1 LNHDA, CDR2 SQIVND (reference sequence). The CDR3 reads CASSITGGATSPLHF. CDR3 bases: TGTGCCAGTAGTATAACGGGGGGCGCGACTTCACCCCTCCACTTT. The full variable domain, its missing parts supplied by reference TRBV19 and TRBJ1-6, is DGGITQSPKYLFRKEGQNVTLSCEQNLNHDAMYWYRQDPGQGLRLIYYSQIVNDFQKGDIAEGYSVSREKKESFPLTVTSAQKNPTAFYLCASSITGGATSPLHFGNGTRLTVT.

In DNA form, the CDR3 reads TGCAGCGTTGGTCGGAGCTCCTACAATGAGCAGTTCTTC. The encoded protein is CSVGRSSYNEQFF. The genes are TRBV29-1 and TRBJ2-1, with D uncertain. V was trimmed by 4 bases and J by 0 bases, leaving 7 bases between them. This CDR3 region has 13 residues. Germline values: CDR1 SQVTM, CDR2 ANQGSEA.

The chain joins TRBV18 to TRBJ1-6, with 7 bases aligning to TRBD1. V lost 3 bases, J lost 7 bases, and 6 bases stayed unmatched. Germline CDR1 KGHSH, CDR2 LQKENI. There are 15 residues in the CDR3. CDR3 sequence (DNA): TGTGCCAGCTCACCCGTGGGACAGCTAAATTCACCCCTCCACTTT. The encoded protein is CASSPVGQLNSPLHF.